This T cell receptor beta chain was sequenced for a study of T cells in tumors after PD-1 blockade. General study points: Expanded exhausted CD8+ clones after therapy were mostly novel clonotypes.

Clones were read by immunoSEQ multiplex PCR, and TCRdb kept only the in-frame ones, dropping some. This table holds more than 4,000 clones, about 66% found once. Concerning this clone itself: The antigen remains unidentified.

Germline V CDR1 and CDR2: LNHDA, SQIVND (reference sequence). The CDR3 covers 14 residues. The V end lost 7 bases, the J end lost 0 bases, and 10 bases lay between the germline ends. This sample comprised tumor tissue, obtained before anti-PD-1 treatment. The chain combines TRBV19 with TRBJ2-1, with D possibly called TRBD1 or TRBD2 (5 bases each). This receptor was obtained from a human donor with cutaneous squamous cell carcinoma. CDR3 residues: CASNEGLSYNEQFF. The CDR3 DNA reads as TGTGCCAGTAATGAGGGGCTCTCCTACAATGAGCAGTTCTTC. Full variable domain (rest looked up from reference TRBV19 and TRBJ2-1): DGGITQSPKYLFRKEGQNVTLSCEQNLNHDAMYWYRQDPGQGLRLIYYSQIVNDFQKGDIAEGYSVSREKKESFPLTVTSAQKNPTAFYLCASNEGLSYNEQFFGPGTRLTVL.